This TCR beta chain derives from a study of OX40 agonist ivuxolimab in advanced cancers. As for the study in general: Head and neck, renal cell, melanoma or hepatocellular carcinoma were the cancers that dose-escalation patients had. Whole-study results and caveats: Clones of CD4+ and CD8+ blood T cells grew by week 6 at doses of 0.1 to 3.0 mg/kg.

On this clone itself: Its specificity is not known.

Sequencing used immunoSEQ multiplex PCR; TCRdb keeps in-frame clones, though not all of them. The sample lists about 63,000 clones, over 75% seen once, with roughly 10% in the top ten. Blood draws occurred at baseline, cycle 4 day 1, and cycle 7 day 1. This CDR3 is 14 amino acids long. Trimming took off 5 bases at V and 10 bases at J, with 18 bases between the two ends. Per the germline V gene, CDR1 is MNHEY and CDR2 is SVGAGI. This TCR was recovered from an adult with an advanced solid tumor such as melanoma, head and neck, liver or kidney cancer. The rearrangement uses TRBV6-5 and TRBJ2-1; D possibly uses TRBD1 or TRBD2 (7 bases each). This specimen was CD4+ or CD8+ T cells sorted from blood, taken in a trial of the OX40 agonist ivuxolimab. CDR3 nucleotide sequence: TGTGCCAGCAGTACCCCCCGACAGGGAGGGGAGCAGTTCTTC. Translated: CASSTPRQGGEQFF.